Sequencing of this T cell receptor (beta chain) was carried out in a study of glioma-infiltrating T cells. Study-wide context: Blood libraries targeted about 4- to 11-fold coverage of 910,000 or so T cells.

Amplification of TCR alpha and beta CDR3 regions from RNA used iRepertoire nested multiplex PCR. TCRdb fed the multiplex PCR reads into MiXCR, producing one record per CDR3 protein. The sample carries a few hundred thousand distinct CDR3 sequences, roughly two fifths recorded once. This clonotype was detected a few times. Its target is unknown. The CDR3 has 14 amino acids. CDR1 and CDR2 from the germline V gene are DFQATT and SNEGSKA (reference sequence). Losses at the gene ends were 0 bases for V and 9 bases for J; bases not matched to a gene: 7. Findings and caveats of the study: CDR3 overlap between tissue and blood was very small. Non-neoplastic patients had below-expected tissue-blood divergence, while all gliomas exceeded expectation.

The gene calls are TRBV20-1 and TRBJ2-1; TRBD2 aligns across 8 bases. Source material: glioma tissue, nonneoplastic brain tissue, or PBMCs (not recorded which). This sequence was found in a human donor with low-grade glioma or glioblastoma, undergoing nonglioma brain surgery, or in good health (not recorded which). As DNA, the CDR3 is TGCAGTGCTAGAGACGTCCGGGAGGGCCGTGAGCAGTTCTTC. This sequence encodes CSARDVREGREQFF.